Below, 8 T cell receptor beta chains from the same sample are listed, as sequenced in a study of T cells after yellow fever vaccination. TCRdb independently ran MiXCR on the 5' RACE reads; one entry per CDR3 protein. The top ten clones hold 2.9% of a sample with around 180,000 distinct CDR3 sequences, 5.5% to 8% of them seen once. Specimen: CD4+ T cells sorted from PBMCs, collected on the day of the first yellow fever vaccination. Every receptor here comes from a man between 18 and 29 years old who received the YFV17D yellow fever vaccine.

In its sample, this clonotype was seen many times. J is TRBJ2-7 and V is TRBV6-5, with D hard to call. Trimming took off 0 bases at V and 0 bases at J, with 9 bases between the two ends. This CDR3 spans 15 amino acids. CDR1 and CDR2 (germline): MNHEY, SVGAGI. CDR3 region: CASSYSKGVSYEQYF. The CDR3 DNA is TGTGCCAGCAGTTACTCGAAAGGAGTCTCCTACGAGCAGTACTTC.

The chain carries TRBV12-3 or TRBV12-4 and TRBJ1-2, with no clear D. The CDR3 has 13 residues. Deletions cut 4 bases from V and 4 bases from J, with 10 bases between. The CDR3 DNA is TGTGCCAGCAGTTCCGGACGGGGCTATGGCTACACCTTC. It translates to CASSSGRGYGYTF.

At least ten counts were recorded for this clonotype. One end of the junction varies from germline; a read error may be responsible. The genes are TRBV7-7 and TRBJ2-1, with D perhaps matching TRBD1 (6 bases). There are 14 residues in the CDR3. Germline V CDR1 and CDR2: SSHAT, FNYEAQ (reference sequence). The CDR3 sequence: CASSLQQGDIEQFF. CDR3 DNA sequence: TGTGCTAGCAGCTTACAACAGGGCGATATTGAGCAGTTCTTC.

About this clonotype: Given a much more abundant clone one base away, this may be a read error. J is TRBJ2-7 and V is TRBV2; TRBD2 matches at 7 bases. The CDR3 extends over 14 amino acids. CDR1 and CDR2 from the germline V gene are SNHLY and FYNNEI. The CDR3 protein is CASSGRGSSYEQHV. In DNA form, the CDR3 reads TGTGCCAGCAGTGGGCGCGGGAGCTCCTACGAGCAGCACGTC.

This clonotype has more than one count but fewer than ten. The chain uses TRBV24-1 and TRBJ2-5; D gene ambiguous. The germline V gene encodes CDR1 KGHDR and CDR2 SFDVKD. Trimming took 6 bases from V and 5 from J, leaving 6 bases between them. This CDR3 region has 11 residues. This chain's CDR3 is CATSLGETQYF. The CDR3 DNA reads TGTGCCACCAGTTTGGGGGAGACCCAGTACTTC.

This clonotype was counted between two and nine times. The chain couples TRBV5-1 to TRBJ2-7; 11 nucleotides align to TRBD2. Germline CDR1 SGHRS, CDR2 YFSETQ. This CDR3 is 15 amino acids long. With 4 bases clipped from V and 3 bases from J, the junction kept 6 bases outside the gene matches. The CDR3 sequence: CASSRGTSGDYEQYV. In nucleotides, the CDR3 is TGCGCCAGCAGCCGAGGGACTAGCGGAGACTACGAGCAGTACGTC.

As for this clonotype: An end of the junction differs from the germline gene, which may be a read error. The chain has TRBV20-1 and TRBJ2-1, with D perhaps assigned TRBD1 or TRBD2 (5 bases each). Germline V gene data show CDR1 as DFQATT and CDR2 as SNEGSKA (reference sequence). This CDR3 is built from 15 residues. DNA of the CDR3: TGCAGTGCTGGAGAGTCGGGACGAGTTTGTACTGAGCAGTTCTTC. This translates into CSAGESGRVCTEQFF.

The table lists this clonotype with a few counts. This CDR3 is CSAPSSGTVNSPLHF. CDR3 coding DNA: TGCAGTGCTCCATCTTCCGGGACAGTAAATTCACCCCTCCACTTT. The V gene is TRBV20-1, the J gene TRBJ1-6; 7 nucleotides match TRBD1. In germline, CDR1 is DFQATT, CDR2 SNEGSKA (reference sequence). The CDR3 spans 15 residues. J gave up 7 bases and V 5 bases, and 11 bases lay outside the gene matches.